These 5 T cell receptor beta chains share one sample of origin, sequenced in a study of blood T cell repertoires in COVID-19. This table comes from immunoSEQ multiplex PCR, and its TCRdb copy is limited to in-frame clones, with some not included. The table has some 270,000 clones, 80% to 90% seen once. The source material was PBMCs or T cells enriched from blood (not recorded which). The receptors shown here come from a woman younger than 45 who had recovered from COVID-19.

The chain has TRBV28 and TRBJ2-3, with TRBD2 matching over 7 bases. The CDR3 length is 12 residues. V shed 6 bases and J 5 bases; nucleotides not matched to a gene: 2. Per the germline V gene, CDR1 is MDHEN and CDR2 is SYDVKM. CDR3 region: CASSVAGDTQYF. The CDR3 DNA reads as TGTGCCAGCAGCGTAGCGGGAGATACGCAGTATTTT.

V is TRBV18 and J is TRBJ2-3, with a possible D match to TRBD2 (6 bases). Germline V gene data show CDR1 as KGHSH and CDR2 as LQKENI. This CDR3 has 16 amino acids. V lost 3 bases and J 1 base, leaving 14 bases between the germline ends. The CDR3 DNA is TGTGCCAGCTCACCTATGGCGGGCGGGGGCACAGATACGCAGTATTTT. It specifies CASSPMAGGGTDTQYF.

The chain recombines TRBV28 with TRBJ2-5, with 10 bases that match TRBD2. The CDR3 is made up of 16 amino acids. Germline CDR1 reads MDHEN; CDR2 reads SYDVKM. Trimming cost V 5 bases and J 5 bases; bases outside gene matches: 11. The CDR3 loop reads CASSTRAGGPEETQYF. The CDR3 DNA reads TGTGCCAGCAGTACCAGAGCGGGAGGGCCTGAGGAGACCCAGTACTTC.

The chain combines TRBV19 with TRBJ2-1; 9 nucleotides match TRBD2. The CDR3 has 20 amino acids. The J segment lost 6 bases and the V segment lost 7 bases, leaving 25 bases of the junction unmatched. Germline assignment: CDR1 LNHDA and CDR2 SQIVND (reference sequence). CDR3: CASKKWAQRGASEHPNEQFF. CDR3 DNA: TGTGCCAGTAAGAAATGGGCACAGCGGGGGGCCAGTGAACACCCCAATGAGCAGTTCTTC.

DNA of the CDR3: TGTGCCAGCAGTTTTACAGGGGGAGAAGCTTTCTTT. Translated: CASSFTGGEAFF. The J gene is TRBJ1-1, the V gene TRBV7-9; 8 bases map to TRBD1. J lost 8 bases, V lost 6 bases, and 5 bases had no gene match. The CDR3 covers 12 residues. The germline V gene encodes CDR1 SEHNR and CDR2 FQNEAQ (reference sequence).